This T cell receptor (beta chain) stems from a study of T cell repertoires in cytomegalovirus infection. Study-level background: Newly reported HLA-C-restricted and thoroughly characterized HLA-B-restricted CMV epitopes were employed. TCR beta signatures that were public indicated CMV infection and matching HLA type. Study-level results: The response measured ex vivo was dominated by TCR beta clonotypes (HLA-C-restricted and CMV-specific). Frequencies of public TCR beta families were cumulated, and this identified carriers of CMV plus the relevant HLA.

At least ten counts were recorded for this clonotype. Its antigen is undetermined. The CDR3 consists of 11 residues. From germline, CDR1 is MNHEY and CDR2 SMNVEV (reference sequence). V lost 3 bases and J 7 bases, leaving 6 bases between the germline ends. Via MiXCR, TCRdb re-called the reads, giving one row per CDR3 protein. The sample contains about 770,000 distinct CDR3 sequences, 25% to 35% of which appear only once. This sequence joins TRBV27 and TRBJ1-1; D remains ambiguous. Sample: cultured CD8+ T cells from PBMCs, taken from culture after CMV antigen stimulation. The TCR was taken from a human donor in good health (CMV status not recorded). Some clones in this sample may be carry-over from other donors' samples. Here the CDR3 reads CASSFGVEAFF. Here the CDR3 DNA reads TGTGCCAGCAGTTTCGGGGTTGAAGCTTTCTTT.